These 16 T cell receptor beta chains came from one sample sequenced in a study of T cells in localized non-small cell lung cancer (dated by TCRdb to 2018 to 2020). Library preparation employed the immunoSEQ multiplex PCR assay. TCRdb re-hosts the immuneACCESS table, in-frame sequences only. Its copies lack some clones; in the studies checked, an unresolved V gene accounts for under half of them, and the cause for the rest is not known. The sample contains tens of thousands of clones, around nine tenths of them found a single time. Less than 8.5% of the sample is taken by the ten largest. Sequencing was performed on peripheral blood, taken before any cancer treatment. The receptor set was obtained from a woman between 35 and 75 years old with stage I lung adenocarcinoma.

This sequence joins TRBV4-3 and TRBJ2-7, with TRBD2 identical over 8 bases. The CDR3 sequence is 16 residues long. The ends lost 0 bases at V and 1 base at J; junction bases unmatched: 5. CDR1 is LGHNA, CDR2 YSLEER, per germline. The CDR3 spells CASSQDTTGGSYEQYF. The DNA of the CDR3 is TGCGCCAGCAGCCAAGATACGACGGGAGGGTCCTACGAGCAGTACTTC.

This chain uses TRBV7-2 with TRBJ2-5; D is unresolved. There are 12 residues in the CDR3. V gave up 5 bases and J gave up 4 bases, with 8 bases separating them. Germline values: CDR1 SGHTA, CDR2 FQGNSA. CDR3 region: CASSRKAETQYF. CDR3 in DNA: TGTGCCAGCAGCCGCAAGGCAGAGACCCAGTACTTC.

The V call is TRBV28, the J call TRBJ1-1, with D possibly TRBD1 on 6 matching bases. Germline values: CDR1 MDHEN, CDR2 SYDVKM. CDR3 length: 12 amino acids. The V gene lost 3 bases and the J gene lost 11 bases, with 13 bases spanning the gap. CDR3: CASSFSTGGAFF. CDR3 DNA sequence: TGTGCCAGCAGTTTTTCGACAGGCGGCGCTTTCTTT.

This chain uses TRBV19 with TRBJ2-7; 12 positions agree with TRBD2. CDR1 and CDR2 (germline): LNHDA, SQIVND (reference sequence). The CDR3 covers 16 residues. Unmatched junction bases numbered 7, after V lost 5 bases and J lost 2 bases. The CDR3 region has the DNA TGTGCCAGTAGTGCCGAATGGACTAGCGGGACCTACGAGCAGTACTTC. As protein: CASSAEWTSGTYEQYF.

The chain recombines TRBV6-1 with TRBJ2-1, with 8 bases identical to TRBD1. Germline V lookup: CDR1 MNHNS, CDR2 SASEGT. The CDR3 has 15 amino acids. The V gene end was trimmed by 8 bases and the J gene end by 5 bases; junction bases not matched to a gene: 11. The CDR3 sequence is CASGLTPDRDNEQFF. The CDR3 nucleotides are TGTGCCAGCGGCCTTACACCGGACAGGGACAATGAGCAGTTCTTC.

The J gene is TRBJ2-1, the V gene TRBV30; 12 nucleotides agree with TRBD2. This CDR3 region has 12 residues. Germline V gives CDR1 GTSNPN, CDR2 SVGIG (reference sequence). Trimming at V came to 2 bases and at J to 14 bases, leaving 4 bases not matched to a gene. The CDR3 protein is CAWSLAGGPKFF. The CDR3, as DNA: TGTGCCTGGAGTCTAGCGGGAGGGCCGAAGTTCTTC.

This sequence joins TRBV19 and TRBJ1-5; 10 bases line up with TRBD1. The CDR3 runs to 14 residues. Germline-derived CDR1 and CDR2 are LNHDA and SQIVND (reference sequence). The V and J ends lost 4 bases and 7 bases, in that order; junction bases with no gene match: 4. The CDR3 region is CASSTGQGKQPQHF. In DNA, the CDR3 is TGTGCCAGTAGTACGGGACAGGGGAAACAGCCCCAGCATTTT.

The chain has TRBV13 and TRBJ2-3; D unclear. Deletions cut 1 base from V and 3 bases from J, with 8 bases between. This CDR3 spans 14 amino acids. Germline V gene lookup returns CDR1 PRHDT and CDR2 FYEKMQ (reference sequence). The CDR3 sequence is CASSLAPTTDTQYF. CDR3 nucleotides: TGTGCCAGCAGCTTAGCACCGACTACAGATACGCAGTATTTT. The full variable domain, its missing parts supplied by reference TRBV13 and TRBJ2-3, is AAGVIQSPRHLIKEKRETATLKCYPIPRHDTVYWYQQGPGQDPQFLISFYEKMQSDKGSIPDRFSAQQFSDYHSELNMSSLELGDSALYFCASSLAPTTDTQYFGPGTRLTVL.

This clone has just one count. This chain uses TRBV4-1 with TRBJ1-2, with D perhaps TRBD1 (6 bases). V was pared by 0 bases and J by 3 bases, with 20 bases between. Germline CDR1 is MGHRA and CDR2 is YSYEKL. This CDR3 has 18 amino acids. DNA for the CDR3: TGCGCCAGCAGCCAAGATCTACCAGGGGCCCCTCGGGACTATGGCTACACCTTC. This encodes CASSQDLPGAPRDYGYTF.

The chain couples TRBV19 to TRBJ1-2, with TRBD1 matching over 11 bases. Germline trimming cut 5 bases from V and 8 bases from J; bases unmatched to any gene: 7. Germline CDR1 is LNHDA and CDR2 is SQIVND (reference sequence). The CDR3 spans 14 residues. The CDR3 DNA sequence: TGTGCCAGTAGTGCCCCGGGACAGGGGGGAGGCTACACCTTC. The encoded protein is CASSAPGQGGGYTF.

The chain recombines TRBV29-1 with TRBJ1-2; 8 nucleotides match TRBD1. From germline, CDR1 is SQVTM and CDR2 ANQGSEA. The junction had 12 bases not matched to a gene; V was cut back by 4 bases and J by 5 bases. There are 15 residues in the CDR3. The CDR3 sequence: CSVGRSTGAEYGYTF. The CDR3 DNA reads as TGCAGCGTTGGGCGGTCGACAGGGGCGGAATATGGCTACACCTTC.

The genes are TRBV27 and TRBJ2-2; D uncertain. Looked up from germline, CDR1 is MNHEY and CDR2 is SMNVEV (reference sequence). V was pared by 6 bases and J by 6 bases, with 11 bases between. CDR3 length: 13 amino acids. The CDR3 DNA follows: TGTGCCAGCAGCCTTTTGGCGGCCGGGGAGCTGTTTTTT. Residues: CASSLLAAGELFF.

The J gene is TRBJ2-6, the V gene TRBV9, with D hard to call. V was pared by 2 bases and J by 1 base, with 7 bases between. The CDR3 contains 15 residues. Germline values: CDR1 SGDLS, CDR2 YYNGEE. CDR3 sequence reads: CASSVGWSGANVLTF. The CDR3, as DNA: TGTGCCAGCAGCGTCGGGTGGTCTGGGGCCAACGTCCTGACTTTC.

This clone was seen once. The chain links TRBV28 to TRBJ2-1; no definite D call. V lost 2 bases, J lost 6 bases, and 5 bases lay in between. Germline V gene data show CDR1 as MDHEN and CDR2 as SYDVKM. The CDR3 consists of 12 residues. The DNA for the CDR3 is TGTGCCAGCAGTTTAGTAGGCAATGAGCAGTTCTTC. Its protein product is CASSLVGNEQFF.

This clone occurred once. This chain connects TRBV5-4 to TRBJ2-1; either TRBD1 or TRBD2 may fit D (5 bases each). Germline assignment: CDR1 SGHNT and CDR2 YYREEE (reference sequence). This CDR3 is 15 amino acids long. Trimming removed 0 bases at V and 10 bases at J, with 17 bases between. CDR3 sequence reads: CASSLAPGPIGEQFF. The CDR3 coding sequence is TGTGCCAGCAGCTTGGCCCCGGGACCGATCGGGGAGCAGTTCTTC. The entire variable domain, with the rest obtained from reference TRBV5-4 and TRBJ2-1, is as follows: ETGVTQSPTHLIKTRGQQVTLRCSSQSGHNTVSWYQQALGQGPQFIFQYYREEENGRGNFPPRFSGLQFPNYSSELNVNALELDDSALYLCASSLAPGPIGEQFFGPGTRLTVL.

The chain uses TRBV28 and TRBJ2-1; 9 bases are shared with TRBD1. Germline V gene lookup returns CDR1 MDHEN and CDR2 SYDVKM. Trimming removed 2 bases from V and 11 bases from J; junction bases left unmatched: 10. The CDR3 is 15 residues long. The CDR3 loop is CASSLMMGQGRKQFF. CDR3 sequence (DNA): TGTGCCAGCAGTTTAATGATGGGACAGGGAAGGAAGCAGTTCTTC.